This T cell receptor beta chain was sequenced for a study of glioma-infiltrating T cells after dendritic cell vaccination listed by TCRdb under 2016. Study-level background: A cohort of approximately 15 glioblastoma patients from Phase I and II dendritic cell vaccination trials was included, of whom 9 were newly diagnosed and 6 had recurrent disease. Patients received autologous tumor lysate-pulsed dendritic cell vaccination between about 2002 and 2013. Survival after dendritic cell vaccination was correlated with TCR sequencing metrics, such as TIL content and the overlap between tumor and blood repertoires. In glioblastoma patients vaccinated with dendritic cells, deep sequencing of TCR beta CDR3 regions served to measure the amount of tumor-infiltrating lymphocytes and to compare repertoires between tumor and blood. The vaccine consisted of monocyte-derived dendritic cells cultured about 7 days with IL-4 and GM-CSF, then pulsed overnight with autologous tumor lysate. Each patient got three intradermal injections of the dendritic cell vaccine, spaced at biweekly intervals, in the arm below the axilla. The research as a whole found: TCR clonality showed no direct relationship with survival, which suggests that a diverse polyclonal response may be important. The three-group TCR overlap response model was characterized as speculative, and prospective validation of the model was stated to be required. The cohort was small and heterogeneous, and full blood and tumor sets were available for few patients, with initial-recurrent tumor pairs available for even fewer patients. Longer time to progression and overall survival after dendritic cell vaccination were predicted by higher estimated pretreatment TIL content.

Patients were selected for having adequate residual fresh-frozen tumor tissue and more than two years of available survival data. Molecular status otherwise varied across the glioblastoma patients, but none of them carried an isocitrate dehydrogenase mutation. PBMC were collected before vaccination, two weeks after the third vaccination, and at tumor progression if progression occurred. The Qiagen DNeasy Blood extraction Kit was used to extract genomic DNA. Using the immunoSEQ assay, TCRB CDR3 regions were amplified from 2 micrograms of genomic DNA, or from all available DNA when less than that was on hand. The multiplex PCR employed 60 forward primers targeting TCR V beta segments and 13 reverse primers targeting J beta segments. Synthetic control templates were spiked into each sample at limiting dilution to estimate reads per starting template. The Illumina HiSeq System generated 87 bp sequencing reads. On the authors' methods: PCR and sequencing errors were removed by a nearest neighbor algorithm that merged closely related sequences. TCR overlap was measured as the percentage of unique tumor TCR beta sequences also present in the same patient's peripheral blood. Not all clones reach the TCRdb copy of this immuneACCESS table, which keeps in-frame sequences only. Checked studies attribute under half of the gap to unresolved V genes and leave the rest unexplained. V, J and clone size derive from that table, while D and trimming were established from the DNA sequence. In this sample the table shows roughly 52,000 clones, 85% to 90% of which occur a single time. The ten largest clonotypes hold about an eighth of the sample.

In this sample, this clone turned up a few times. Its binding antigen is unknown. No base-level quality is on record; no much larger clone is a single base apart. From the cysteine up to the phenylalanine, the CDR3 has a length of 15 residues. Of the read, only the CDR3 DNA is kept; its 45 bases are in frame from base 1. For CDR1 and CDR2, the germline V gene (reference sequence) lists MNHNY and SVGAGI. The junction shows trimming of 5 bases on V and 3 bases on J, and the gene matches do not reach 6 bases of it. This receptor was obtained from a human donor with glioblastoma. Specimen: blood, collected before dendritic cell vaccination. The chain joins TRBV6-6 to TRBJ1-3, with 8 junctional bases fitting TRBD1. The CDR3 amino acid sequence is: CASSNLGTGGNTIYF. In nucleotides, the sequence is TGTGCCAGCAGTAACCTTGGGACAGGTGGAAACACCATATATTTT.